A selection of T cell receptor beta chains follows, all from one sample in a study of metastatic and nonmetastatic thyroid tumors. TCRdb reanalyzed the PCR reads with MiXCR. This table has around 23,000 clones, 28% appearing once. Sample: tumor tissue. The receptors were gathered from a male donor with papillary thyroid cancer or a benign thyroid nodule (not recorded which). Some clones in this sample may be carry-over from other donors' samples. Both conserved end residues are part of each CDR3. The D gene is left open where the match is weak. Size is omitted from some rows. Given values are once, few, many or a class for expanded clones.

TRBJ1-2,-,TRBV6-2/TRBV6-3,few,CASSLTAGAYGYTF,TGTGCCAGCAGTTTGACCGCCGGGGCATATGGCTACACCTTC
TRBJ2-1,TRBD2,TRBV11-2,-,CASSLIGGAPNEQFF,TGTGCCAGCAGCTTAATCGGGGGGGCCCCCAATGAGCAGTTCTTC
TRBJ1-2,-,TRBV12-3/TRBV12-4,many,CASSTGQLSYGYTF,TGTGCCAGCAGCACTGGACAGCTCTCCTATGGCTACACCTTC
TRBJ1-2,-,TRBV24-1,few,CATRAGEDYGYTF,TGTGCCACCAGGGCAGGGGAAGACTATGGCTACACCTTC
TRBJ1-6,-,TRBV6-5,many,CASSPQRAVLHF,TGTGCCAGCAGTCCACAGCGGGCGGTCCTCCACTTT
TRBJ2-3,TRBD2,TRBV12-3/TRBV12-4,few,CASRAGGAGVLGTQYF,TGTGCCAGCAGGGCCGGCGGGGCGGGGGTCCTGGGTACGCAGTATTTT
TRBJ1-6,-,TRBV11-2,-,CASSLFRDKNSPLHF,TGTGCCAGCAGCCTGTTTCGGGACAAAAATTCACCCCTCCACTTT
TRBJ2-7,TRBD1,TRBV5-5,-,CASSLDRGSGEQYF,TGTGCCAGCAGTTTGGACAGGGGCTCGGGGGAGCAGTACTTC
TRBJ2-7,-,TRBV5-8,medium-sized,CASSLGQGGREQYF,TGTGCCAGCAGCTTGGGGCAGGGGGGACGGGAGCAGTACTTC
TRBJ2-4,-,TRBV12-3/TRBV12-4,many,CASSLRQDPSNIQYF,TGTGCCAGCAGTTTGCGACAGGACCCTTCAAACATTCAGTACTTC
TRBJ2-3,TRBD2,TRBV20-1,many,CSAFGLAGGPITDTQYF,TGCAGTGCCTTCGGACTAGCGGGAGGACCTATTACAGATACGCAGTATTTT
TRBJ2-2,-,TRBV3-1,many,CASSQAARGSGELFF,TGTGCCAGCAGCCAAGCGGCCAGAGGGTCCGGGGAGCTGTTTTTT
TRBJ1-1,-,TRBV18,medium-sized,CASSPSLGDSTEAFF,TGTGCCAGCTCACCTTCTCTCGGAGACAGCACTGAAGCTTTCTTT
TRBJ1-4,-,TRBV5-1,-,CASAFTGGRVNEKLFF,TGCGCCAGCGCTTTTACCGGAGGCAGGGTTAATGAAAAACTGTTTTTT
TRBJ2-5,-,TRBV29-1,many,CSVGGWGTPETQYF,TGCAGCGTTGGCGGTTGGGGGACCCCGGAGACCCAGTACTTC
TRBJ1-5,TRBD1,TRBV20-1,many,CSASDRDSNQPQHF,TGCAGTGCCTCGGACAGGGATAGCAATCAGCCCCAGCATTTT
TRBJ2-1,-,TRBV28,-,CASRRQRNRYNEQFF,TGTGCCAGCAGGCGACAGCGCAACAGGTACAATGAGCAGTTCTTC
TRBJ2-7,TRBD1,TRBV6-1,-,CASSEQTGTGGDEQYF,TGTGCCAGCAGTGAACAAACCGGGACAGGGGGTGACGAGCAGTACTTC
TRBJ1-5,-,TRBV25-1,-,CASSEVGGGQPQHF,TGTGCCAGCAGTGAAGTTGGGGGGGGGCAGCCCCAGCATTTT
TRBJ2-3,-,TRBV7-7,-,CASSLSPGSIDTQYF,TGTGCTAGCAGCTTATCCCCGGGTAGCATAGATACGCAGTATTTT
TRBJ2-7,TRBD2,TRBV7-2,many,CASSFSGTSYEQYF,TGTGCCAGCAGCTTTAGCGGGACATCTTACGAGCAGTACTTC
TRBJ1-5,-,TRBV7-2,-,CASALLAGGNQPQHF,TGTGCCAGCGCTCTCTTGGCGGGGGGCAATCAGCCCCAGCATTTT
TRBJ2-7,-,TRBV15,-,CATSRDRPYEQYF,TGTGCCACCAGCCGGGACCGACCCTACGAGCAGTACTTC
TRBJ1-5,TRBD1,TRBV20-1,medium-sized,CSAFRDSYSNQPQHF,TGCAGTGCTTTTCGGGACAGCTATAGCAATCAGCCCCAGCATTTT
TRBJ2-7,TRBD2,TRBV7-8,-,CASSLDTPSGRNLQYF,TGTGCCAGCAGCTTAGACACCCCTAGCGGGAGAAATTTGCAGTACTTC
TRBJ1-6,-,TRBV27,few,CASSYRGGGSPLHF,TGTGCCAGCAGTTATCGGGGGGGAGGGTCACCCCTCCACTTT
TRBJ1-2,TRBD1,TRBV28,-,CASSRPGQQNGYTF,TGTGCCAGCAGCCGACCGGGACAGCAAAATGGCTACACCTTC
TRBJ2-7,TRBD2,TRBV6-1,few,CASSVFAGALSYEQYF,TGTGCCAGCAGTGTGTTCGCGGGAGCGTTGTCCTACGAGCAGTACTTC
TRBJ2-3,-,TRBV2,many,CASKKDTDTQYF,TGTGCCAGCAAGAAGGACACAGATACGCAGTATTTT
TRBJ1-3,-,TRBV28,-,CASSFPRGQGNTIYF,TGTGCCAGCAGTTTCCCCAGGGGACAAGGAAACACCATATATTTT
TRBJ2-7,-,TRBV19,medium-sized,CASSIEGEYYEQYF,TGTGCCAGTAGTATAGAAGGGGAGTACTACGAGCAGTACTTC
TRBJ1-6,-,TRBV2,many,CASRGLGSPLHF,TGTGCCTCCAGGGGATTGGGTTCACCCCTCCACTTT
TRBJ2-7,TRBD1,TRBV5-3,-,CASIPDRVYEQYF,TGTGCCAGCATCCCGGACAGGGTTTACGAGCAGTACTTC
TRBJ2-2,-,TRBV7-6,-,CASSFGACANTGEPFF,TGTGCCAGCAGCTTCGGGGCCTGCGCGAACACCGGGGAGCCGTTTTTT
TRBJ1-6,-,TRBV12-3/TRBV12-4,few,CASSFLLGNSPLHF,TGTGCCAGCAGTTTCCTCCTGGGAAATTCACCCCTCCACTTT
TRBJ2-1,TRBD1,TRBV28,-,CASSFRDRVGEQFF,TGTGCCAGCAGTTTCAGGGACAGGGTTGGTGAGCAGTTCTTC
TRBJ1-5,-,TRBV12-3/TRBV12-4,few,CASSVEQVGGSQPQHF,TGTGCCAGCAGTGTCGAACAGGTTGGGGGCAGTCAGCCCCAGCATTTT
TRBJ2-7,-,TRBV3-1,-,CASSQGSGTPREQYF,TGTGCCAGCAGCCAAGGTTCCGGGACTCCCCGCGAGCAGTACTTC
TRBJ2-7,TRBD1,TRBV30,-,CAWSKGGQSYEQYF,TGTGCCTGGAGTAAAGGGGGCCAGTCCTACGAGCAGTACTTC
TRBJ2-1,-,TRBV27,-,CASSFRLSVVHNEQFF,TGTGCCAGCAGTTTTCGTCTATCGGTAGTTCACAATGAGCAGTTCTTC
TRBJ2-7,-,TRBV29-1,many,CSATRGNDSGGQYF,TGCAGCGCCACCCGCGGCAACGACTCCGGAGGGCAGTACTTC
TRBJ2-7,-,TRBV6-1,few,CASRGPDYEQYF,TGTGCCAGCAGAGGGCCCGACTACGAGCAGTACTTC
TRBJ1-2,TRBD1,TRBV5-1,-,CASSTLQGSYGYTF,TGCGCCAGCAGCACCCTACAGGGGTCCTATGGCTACACCTTC
TRBJ1-1,-,TRBV11-3,few,CASSLDRVNTEAFF,TGTGCCAGCAGCTTAGATAGGGTAAACACTGAAGCTTTCTTT
TRBJ2-2,-,TRBV5-1,-,CTSSLAPPNTWELFF,TGCACCAGCAGCTTGGCCCCGCCTAACACCTGGGAGCTGTTTTTT
TRBJ1-5,-,TRBV12-3/TRBV12-4,-,CASSLGQGYNQPQHF,TGTGCCAGCAGTTTAGGGCAGGGGTACAATCAGCCCCAGCATTTT
TRBJ2-3,TRBD2,TRBV2,few,CASSEGLAGDTQYF,TGTGCCAGCAGTGAGGGACTAGCGGGTGATACGCAGTATTTT
TRBJ2-5,-,TRBV12-3/TRBV12-4,-,CASSLSVGSYQETQYF,TGTGCCAGCAGTCTTTCAGTAGGATCGTACCAAGAGACCCAGTACTTC
TRBJ1-5,-,TRBV2,-,CASSDGSLANQPQHF,TGTGCCAGCAGTGATGGCAGCTTAGCTAATCAGCCCCAGCATTTT
TRBJ2-2,TRBD2,TRBV4-1,-,CASSHPGEGRPGELFF,TGCGCCAGCAGCCACCCTGGGGAGGGGAGGCCCGGGGAGCTGTTTTTT
TRBJ2-3,TRBD1,TRBV6-1,-,CASLDRDRDSDTQYF,TGTGCCAGCCTAGACAGGGACAGGGATTCAGATACGCAGTATTTT
TRBJ2-4,-,TRBV12-3/TRBV12-4,-,CASTDGVAKNIQYF,TGTGCCAGCACCGACGGGGTTGCCAAAAACATTCAGTACTTC
TRBJ2-7,TRBD2,TRBV6-1,-,CASSHGGRREQYF,TGTGCCAGCAGCCACGGGGGGAGGCGCGAGCAGTACTTC